This TCR beta chain was retrieved from a study of CD8+CD57+ T cells in acquired aplastic anemia. Study-level background: Approximately 9.9 million reads, on average, were obtained for CD4+ cells from healthy donors.

There are 13 residues in the CDR3. Germline V gives CDR1 SGHTA, CDR2 FQGNSA. The V gene lost 9 bases and the J gene lost 4 bases, with 16 bases spanning the gap. TCR beta VDJ combinations and CDR3 sequences were profiled from genomic DNA. TCRdb re-called the reads with MiXCR, one entry per CDR3 protein. Of approximately 380,000 distinct CDR3 sequences detected, roughly 64% appear once; the ten largest clones hold approximately 3.9%. Sequencing input: sorted CD4+, CD8+, or CD8+CD57+ T cells (not recorded which) from PBMCs. This receptor was identified in a human donor in good health, serving as a control. The chain uses TRBV7-2 and TRBJ2-7; TRBD2 might be the D (5 bases). The CDR3 bases are TGTGCCAGAAACCCATTTTCGGGATACGAGCAGTACTTC. Protein sequence: CARNPFSGYEQYF. The full variable domain, completed using reference TRBV7-2 and TRBJ2-7, is GAGVSQSPSNKVTEKGKDVELRCDPISGHTALYWYRQSLGQGLEFLIYFQGNSAPDKSGLPSDRFSAERTGGSVSTLTIQRTQQEDSAVYLCARNPFSGYEQYFGPGTRLTVT.